The T cell receptor beta chain under discussion was sequenced for a study of control samples from healthy donors and cancer patients. The table came from immunoSEQ multiplex PCR; TCRdb's copy has only in-frame clones and leaves some out. The profile shows tens of thousands of clones, around 87% of them singletons. The CDR3 is 15 amino acids. Looked up from germline, CDR1 is SQVTM and CDR2 is ANQGSEA. With 4 bases removed from V and 1 base from J, the gap between germline ends came to 16 bases. Source material: blood. This clonotype was obtained from a woman aged 45-65 years in good health. This chain joins TRBV29-1 and TRBJ1-2, with D unclear. The CDR3 sequence is CSVAELRPVNYGYTF. CDR3 in DNA: TGCAGCGTTGCGGAACTGCGCCCAGTTAACTATGGCTACACCTTC.